This T cell receptor (beta chain) was recorded in a study of T cells in Graves' hyperthyroidism and ophthalmopathy. Study-level findings and limits: Using 13 V-J features, a model discriminated ophthalmopathy from stable hyperthyroidism.

With 4 bases clipped from V and 0 bases from J, the junction kept 3 bases outside the gene matches. CDR1 MNHNS and CDR2 SASEGT come from the germline V gene. The CDR3 sequence is 14 residues long. Researchers took RNA transcripts and amplified the TCR beta CDR3 regions from them. In the first-round RT-PCR of the TCR CDR3, the HTBI primer set was used. TCRdb itself ran the multiplex PCR reads through MiXCR, one entry per CDR3 protein. The table includes approximately 300,000 distinct CDR3 sequences, about a sixth detected once. Regarding this clonotype: Its antigen is undetermined. This clone may be a read error of a much larger clone one base away.

The PBMCs studied were ones that came from about 9.9 ml fresh peripheral blood. The chain links TRBV6-1 to TRBJ2-7, with 7 bases that match TRBD1. This TCR derives from a woman aged 55-70 years with Graves' ophthalmopathy. Input material: blood. CDR3 bases: TGTGCCAGCAGTGTCAGGGACAGCTCCTACGAGCAGTACTTC. It encodes CASSVRDSSYEQYF.